Listed below are T cell receptor beta chains from one sample, sequenced in a study of tumor-infiltrating lymphocytes in primary liver carcinoma. TCRdb analysed the multiplex PCR reads with MiXCR anew, one entry per CDR3 protein. The data contain about 300,000 distinct CDR3 sequences, approximately 60% of them singletons. The sequenced sample was peripheral blood. These receptors all stem from a man aged 40-49 years with primary liver carcinoma and hepatitis B virus infection. Each CDR3 is given without its conserved first and last residue. The order of the fields is CDR3 protein, V gene, clone size. The size of a clone is reported for some rows only, either as once, few or many, or as a class for expanded clones.

SRSGGWGMNTEAI TRBV29-1 .
ASSLVRFGELF TRBV11-1 few
VTRPVLAAYNEQF TRBV28 .
ASSLNPGQGETQY TRBV28 once
ASSTGDYSPFH TRBV6-6 once
ATSDFKGPGAYNEQS TRBV24-1 .
AVTGACEQN TRBV10-3 .
ASSLSTGNGGYT TRBV11-2 many
SAGLAEVGYVQY TRBV29-1 .
VSRYEEY TRBV11-3 .
SVEGQRVDTKC TRBV29-1 .
ACGDLDEQY TRBV30 .
ASIYRGLKNIQY TRBV6-2/TRBV6-3 .
ASSPQEREQF TRBV28 .
ATSDRLGETDTQY TRBV24-1 .
ASSLSVYTDTQY TRBV5-1 many
ASSAPGPGETQY TRBV4-1 .
SISTEEAEAF TRBV29-1 .
ATSGRTSGKSSYNEQF TRBV24-1 few
AGSVACGSDTQY TRBV6-1 once
SRELAGEQY TRBV29-1 .
ASSPMTGVTNYGYT TRBV11-2 .
ASSSGDREAGELF TRBV5-4 few
ASSQVLSGRYQETQY TRBV4-1 many
ASRLGRGSTEAF TRBV4-1 .
ASSGGLTSGGFYEQY TRBV6-1 .
AISEGYGPPMSTEAF TRBV10-3 .
ANSLVGAGGPDEQF TRBV11-3 .
STSVGGPFDEQF TRBV29-1 .
ASRGQRQTGELF TRBV13 .
ASGLGVGGNTEAF TRBV12-5 .
ASSLDANTEAF TRBV5-1 .
ASSPGLNTGELF TRBV28 few
ARPKANYEQY TRBV6-5 .
ASSPAQGAVEQF TRBV10-2 many
AWNASPLLYDYT TRBV30 few
ASSYHQGGAGGRNGQY TRBV6-6 .
ASSHRDRGTDTQY TRBV5-4 .
ASSTLAGAGNEQL TRBV6-4 .
ASSPNWGSSNTEAF TRBV18 .
ASSFDVRAEAL TRBV11-1 .
ASSSPFRSHNSPLH TRBV7-8 .
ASNPGTTGREQY TRBV5-1 .
ASNGIYNEQF TRBV11-1 once
ASSIQGGQPQH TRBV12-3/TRBV12-4 few
VNTPSGSDEQF TRBV11-3 .
AISLTGTHQETQY TRBV5-1 .
ASSLVGGYYNEQF TRBV11-2 .
ASSLGPSGRNEQF TRBV27 once
SAEQGKTYNEQF TRBV20-1 .
ASSLLWAGSGVNVLT TRBV28 .
VSSNGLAGDTQY TRBV5-4 .
AWIYGQGKTQY TRBV30 .
ASTPEATNYGYT TRBV5-1 .
ASSLSGLAGSQETQY TRBV5-1 many